Each of the 14 T cell receptor beta chains below was sequenced from the same sample in a study of blood T cell repertoires in COVID-19. Clones were read by immunoSEQ multiplex PCR, and TCRdb kept only the in-frame ones, dropping some. Of roughly 400,000 clones listed, about 89% are singletons. The sample was PBMCs or T cells enriched from blood (not recorded which). The source of these receptors is a woman between 40 and 50 years old who had been exposed to COVID-19.

This rearrangement joins TRBV11-1 to TRBJ2-1, with 12 bases lining up with TRBD2. The CDR3 loop spans 16 amino acids. V lost 4 bases and J lost 0; bases outside the gene matches: 1. Looked up from germline, CDR1 is SGHAT and CDR2 is FQDESV (reference sequence). The CDR3 protein is CASSSSGGASYNEQFF. The CDR3 DNA is TGTGCCAGCAGCTCTAGCGGGGGGGCCTCCTACAATGAGCAGTTCTTC.

The chain is built from TRBV10-1 and TRBJ1-1; 12 nucleotides line up with TRBD1. The CDR3 totals 16 residues. Germline CDR1 is WNHNN and CDR2 is SYGVQD (reference sequence). V was clipped by 5 bases and J by 2 bases; unmatched bases: 6. The CDR3 DNA reads as TGCGCCAGCAGTCCGGGACAGGGGGCTTCTAACACTGAAGCTTTCTTT. Amino acid sequence: CASSPGQGASNTEAFF.

This sequence joins TRBV30 and TRBJ1-2; 8 nucleotides line up with TRBD1. The CDR3 covers 14 residues. V gave up 4 bases and J gave up 9 bases; unmatched junction bases: 13. In germline, CDR1 is GTSNPN, CDR2 SVGIG (reference sequence). Here the CDR3 reads CAWTFFGQGGSYTF. DNA of the CDR3: TGTGCCTGGACGTTTTTCGGACAGGGCGGTAGCTACACCTTC.

The genes are TRBV29-1 and TRBJ1-1, with D uncertain. Per germline, CDR1 SQVTM and CDR2 ANQGSEA. There are 14 residues in the CDR3. Between the trimmed V and J ends, which lost 6 bases and 0 bases, there was a span of 14 bases. CDR3 sequence: CSVPLAGMNTEAFF. As DNA, the CDR3 is TGCAGCGTGCCCCTCGCGGGGATGAACACTGAAGCTTTCTTT.

The chain uses TRBV27 and TRBJ2-7; D unresolved. Germline V gives CDR1 MNHEY, CDR2 SMNVEV (reference sequence). The CDR3 extends over 15 amino acids. Deletions cut 2 bases from V and 0 bases from J, with 11 bases between. Written as DNA, the CDR3 is TGTGCCAGCAGTTTAGTGGAGTCAAGCTCCTACGAGCAGTACTTC. Its protein product is CASSLVESSSYEQYF.

The rearrangement uses TRBV11-3 and TRBJ1-2, with 7 bases aligning to TRBD1. V shed 5 bases, J shed 5 bases, and the junction held 8 bases outside the gene matches. Germline V CDR1 and CDR2: SGHNT, YENEEA. The CDR3 contains 14 residues. CDR3 nucleotides: TGTGCCAGCAGCCGATCCGGGACAGTATATGGCTACACCTTC. Encoded protein: CASSRSGTVYGYTF.

The rearrangement uses TRBV14 and TRBJ2-5; a weak D match, TRBD2 (5 bases). This CDR3 contains 16 residues. Trimming cost V 3 bases and J 2 bases, with 16 bases left between them. Per the germline V gene, CDR1 is SGHDN and CDR2 is FVKESK. The CDR3 protein is CASSHADFYGQETQYF. CDR3 nucleotide sequence: TGTGCCAGCAGCCACGCGGACTTCTACGGTCAAGAGACCCAGTACTTC.

V gene TRBV11-1 combines with J gene TRBJ1-1; D uncertain. CDR3 size: 14 residues. V lost 1 base to trimming and J lost 2 bases, with 8 bases between them. The germline CDR1 and CDR2 sequences are SGHAT and FQDESV (reference sequence). The CDR3 sequence is CASSLGSGNTEAFF. DNA for the CDR3: TGTGCCAGCAGCTTAGGGTCGGGAAACACTGAAGCTTTCTTT.

The chain employs TRBV5-5 and TRBJ2-5; D perhaps matches TRBD2 (6 bases). CDR3 length: 15 amino acids. Germline values: CDR1 SGHKS, CDR2 YYEKEE (reference sequence). Trimming pared 3 bases from V and 0 bases from J, leaving 12 bases between. For the CDR3, the DNA is TGTGCCAGCAGCTCGGGGGAGGAATACCAAGAGACCCAGTACTTC. This translates into CASSSGEEYQETQYF.

The V and J genes are TRBV19 and TRBJ1-2; no clear D gene. The length of the CDR3 is 14 residues. Trimming took 2 bases from V and 3 from J, leaving 10 bases between them. Germline V gene sequence: CDR1 LNHDA, CDR2 SQIVND (reference sequence). For the CDR3, the DNA is TGTGCCAGTAGTATACCCGGACTCGACTATGGCTACACCTTC. It codes for CASSIPGLDYGYTF. Together with reference TRBV19 and TRBJ1-2, the CDR3 gives the full variable domain: DGGITQSPKYLFRKEGQNVTLSCEQNLNHDAMYWYRQDPGQGLRLIYYSQIVNDFQKGDIAEGYSVSREKKESFPLTVTSAQKNPTAFYLCASSIPGLDYGYTFGSGTRLTVV.

As regards this clone: Other DNA sequences from this sample encode an identical CDR3 as well. The V call is TRBV5-5, the J call TRBJ2-6; D gene ambiguous. Germline V gene data show CDR1 as SGHKS and CDR2 as YYEKEE (reference sequence). V lost 4 bases and J 0 bases, leaving 5 bases between the germline ends. The CDR3 covers 14 residues. CDR3 residues: CASSPISGANVLTF. The DNA of the CDR3 is TGTGCCAGCAGCCCCATCTCTGGGGCCAACGTCCTGACTTTC.

The J gene is TRBJ2-7, the V gene TRBV5-1; 10 bases are shared with TRBD1. This CDR3 region has 15 residues. CDR1 and CDR2 (germline): SGHRS, YFSETQ. The V and J ends lost 4 bases and 5 bases, in that order; junction bases with no gene match: 9. The CDR3 coding sequence is TGCGCCAGCAGCCTCTCCCGGGACAGGGGCCACGAGCAGTACTTC. Translation: CASSLSRDRGHEQYF.

This clone was seen only a few times. V gene TRBV5-1 combines with J gene TRBJ2-3, with 9 bases lining up with TRBD2. CDR3 length equals 18 residues. Per germline, CDR1 SGHRS and CDR2 YFSETQ. Trimming cost V 1 base and J 4 bases; bases outside gene matches: 13. The CDR3 sequence: CASSLSPTAGGGADTQYF. CDR3 coding DNA: TGCGCCAGCAGCTTGAGTCCGACAGCGGGGGGCGGCGCAGATACGCAGTATTTT.

The chain joins TRBV7-9 to TRBJ2-5; 11 bases align to TRBD1. CDR1 is SEHNR and CDR2 is FQNEAQ in the germline V gene (reference sequence). J lost 2 bases, V lost 2 bases, and 7 bases had no gene match. The CDR3 loop spans 17 amino acids. The CDR3 region has the DNA TGTGCCAGCAGCTTAACCTTGAGGGACAGGGGGCAAGAGACCCAGTACTTC. Translation: CASSLTLRDRGQETQYF. The whole variable domain, filled in from reference TRBV7-9 and TRBJ2-5, reads DTGVSQNPRHKITKRGQNVTFRCDPISEHNRLYWYRQTLGQGPEFLTYFQNEAQLEKSRLLSDRFSAERPKGSFSTLEIQRTEQGDSAMYLCASSLTLRDRGQETQYFGPGTRLLVL.